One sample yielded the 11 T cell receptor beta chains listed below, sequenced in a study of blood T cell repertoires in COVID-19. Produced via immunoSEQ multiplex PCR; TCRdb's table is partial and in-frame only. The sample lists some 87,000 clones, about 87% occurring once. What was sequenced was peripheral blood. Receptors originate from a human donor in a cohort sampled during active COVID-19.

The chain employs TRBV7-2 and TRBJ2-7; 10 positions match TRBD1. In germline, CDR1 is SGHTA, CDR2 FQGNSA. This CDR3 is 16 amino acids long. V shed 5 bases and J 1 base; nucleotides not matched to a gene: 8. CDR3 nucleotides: TGTGCCAGCAGCCCCCCAGGGACAGGGGTGTCCTACGAGCAGTACTTC. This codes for CASSPPGTGVSYEQYF.

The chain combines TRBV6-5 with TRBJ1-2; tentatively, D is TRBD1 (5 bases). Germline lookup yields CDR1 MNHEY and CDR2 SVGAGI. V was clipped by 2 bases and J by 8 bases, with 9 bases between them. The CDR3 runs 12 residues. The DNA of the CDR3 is TGTGCCAGCAGTTACCGAAGGGGAGGCTACACCTTC. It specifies CASSYRRGGYTF.

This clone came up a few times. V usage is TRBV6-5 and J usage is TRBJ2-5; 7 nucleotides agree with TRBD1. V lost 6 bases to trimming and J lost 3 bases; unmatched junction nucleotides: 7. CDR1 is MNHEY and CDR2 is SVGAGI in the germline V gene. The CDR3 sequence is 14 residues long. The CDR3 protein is CASSTGTVKETQYF. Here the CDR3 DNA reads TGTGCCAGCAGCACCGGGACAGTCAAAGAGACCCAGTACTTC.

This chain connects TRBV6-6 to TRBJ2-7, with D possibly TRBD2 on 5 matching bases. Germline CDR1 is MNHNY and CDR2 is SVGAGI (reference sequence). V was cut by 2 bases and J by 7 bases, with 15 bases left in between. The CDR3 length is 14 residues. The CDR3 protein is CASSYEALRGEQYF. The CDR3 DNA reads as TGTGCCAGCAGTTACGAGGCCCTTCGGGGAGAGCAGTACTTC.

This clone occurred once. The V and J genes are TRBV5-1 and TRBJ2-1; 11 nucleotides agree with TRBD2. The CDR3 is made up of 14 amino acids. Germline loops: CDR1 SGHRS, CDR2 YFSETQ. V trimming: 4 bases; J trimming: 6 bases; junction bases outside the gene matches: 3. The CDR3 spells CASSLSGGGNEQFF. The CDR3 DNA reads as TGCGCCAGCAGCCTTAGCGGGGGGGGCAATGAGCAGTTCTTC.

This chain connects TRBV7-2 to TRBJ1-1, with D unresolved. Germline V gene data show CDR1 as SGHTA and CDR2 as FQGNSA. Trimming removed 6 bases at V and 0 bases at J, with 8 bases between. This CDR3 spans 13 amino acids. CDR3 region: CASSSDMNTEAFF. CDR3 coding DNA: TGTGCCAGCAGTTCTGACATGAACACTGAAGCTTTCTTT.

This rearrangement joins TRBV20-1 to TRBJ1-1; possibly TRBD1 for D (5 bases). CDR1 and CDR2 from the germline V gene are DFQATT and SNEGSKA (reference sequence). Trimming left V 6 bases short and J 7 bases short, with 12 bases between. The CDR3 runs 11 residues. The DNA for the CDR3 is TGCAGTGCGAGACAGTTAATTGAAGCTTTCTTT. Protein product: CSARQLIEAFF.

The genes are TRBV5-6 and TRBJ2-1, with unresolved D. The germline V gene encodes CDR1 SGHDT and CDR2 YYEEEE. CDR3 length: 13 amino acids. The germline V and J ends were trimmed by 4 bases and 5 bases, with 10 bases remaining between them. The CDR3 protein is CASSLPADNEQFF. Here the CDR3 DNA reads TGTGCCAGCAGCCTCCCCGCGGACAATGAGCAGTTCTTC. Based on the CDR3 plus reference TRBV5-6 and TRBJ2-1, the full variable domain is DAGVTQSPTHLIKTRGQQVTLRCSPKSGHDTVSWYQQALGQGPQFIFQYYEEEERQRGNFPDRFSGHQFPNYSSELNVNALLLGDSALYLCASSLPADNEQFFGPGTRLTVL.

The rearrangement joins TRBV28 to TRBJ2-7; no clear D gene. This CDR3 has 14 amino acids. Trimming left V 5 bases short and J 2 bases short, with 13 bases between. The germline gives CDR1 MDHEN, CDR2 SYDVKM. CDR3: CASSLASPPYEQYF. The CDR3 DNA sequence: TGTGCCAGCAGTCTTGCGTCGCCCCCCTACGAGCAGTACTTC.

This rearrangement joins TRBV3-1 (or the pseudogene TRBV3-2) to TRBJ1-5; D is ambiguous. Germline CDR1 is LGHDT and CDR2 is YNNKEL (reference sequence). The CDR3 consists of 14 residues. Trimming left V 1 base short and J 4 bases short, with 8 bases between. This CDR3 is CASSQGQINQPQHF. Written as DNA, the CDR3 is TGTGCCAGCAGCCAAGGGCAGATTAATCAGCCCCAGCATTTT.

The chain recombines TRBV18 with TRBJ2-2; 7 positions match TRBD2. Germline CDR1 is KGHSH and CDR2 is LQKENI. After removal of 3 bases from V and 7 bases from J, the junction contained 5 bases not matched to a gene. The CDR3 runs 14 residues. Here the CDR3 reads CASSPQGGNGELFF. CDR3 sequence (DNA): TGTGCCAGCTCACCGCAGGGAGGGAACGGGGAGCTGTTTTTT.